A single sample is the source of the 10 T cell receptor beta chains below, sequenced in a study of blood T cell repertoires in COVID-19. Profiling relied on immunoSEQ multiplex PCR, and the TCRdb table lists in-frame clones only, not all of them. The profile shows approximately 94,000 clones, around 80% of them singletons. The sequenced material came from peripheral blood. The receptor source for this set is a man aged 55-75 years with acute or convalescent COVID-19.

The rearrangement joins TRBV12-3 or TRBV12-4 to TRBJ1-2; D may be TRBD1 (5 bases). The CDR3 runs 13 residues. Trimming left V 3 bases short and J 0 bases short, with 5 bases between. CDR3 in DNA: TGTGCCAGCAGTTTGACAGCTAACTATGGCTACACCTTC. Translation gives CASSLTANYGYTF.

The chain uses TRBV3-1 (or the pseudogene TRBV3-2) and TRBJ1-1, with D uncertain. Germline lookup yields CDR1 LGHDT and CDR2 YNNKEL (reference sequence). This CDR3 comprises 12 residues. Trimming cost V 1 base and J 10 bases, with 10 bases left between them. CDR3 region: CASSQGPGRAFF. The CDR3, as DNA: TGTGCCAGCAGCCAAGGGCCCGGGAGAGCTTTCTTT.

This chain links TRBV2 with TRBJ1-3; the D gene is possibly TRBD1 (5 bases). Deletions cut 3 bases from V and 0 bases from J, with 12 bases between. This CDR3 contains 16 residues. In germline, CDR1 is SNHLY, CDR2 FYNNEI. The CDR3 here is CASSDLQGTSGNTIYF. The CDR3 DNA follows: TGTGCCAGCAGTGATCTGCAGGGCACCTCTGGAAACACCATATATTTT.

The DNA of the CDR3 is TGCGCCAGCAGCCACGCCGGCGGCAGGGTAAATTCACCCCTCCACTTT. It yields the protein CASSHAGGRVNSPLHF. The chain joins TRBV4-1 to TRBJ1-6; TRBD1 is a possible D gene (5 bases). V gave up 3 bases and J gave up 7 bases, with 16 bases separating them. CDR1 and CDR2 (germline): MGHRA, YSYEKL. This CDR3 spans 16 amino acids.

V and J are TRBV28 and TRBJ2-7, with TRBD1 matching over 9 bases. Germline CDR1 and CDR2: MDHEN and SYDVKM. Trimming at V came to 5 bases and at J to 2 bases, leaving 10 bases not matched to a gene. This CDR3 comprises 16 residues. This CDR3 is CASSAEGQGTTYEQYF. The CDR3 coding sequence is TGTGCCAGCAGTGCGGAGGGACAGGGCACAACCTACGAGCAGTACTTC.

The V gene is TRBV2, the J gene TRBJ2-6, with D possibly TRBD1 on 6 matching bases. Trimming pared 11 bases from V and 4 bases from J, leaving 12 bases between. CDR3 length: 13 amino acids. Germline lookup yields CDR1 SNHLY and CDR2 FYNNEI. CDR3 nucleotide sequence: TGTGCCGGCACAGGGTCCGGGGCCAACGTCCTGACTTTC. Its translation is CAGTGSGANVLTF.

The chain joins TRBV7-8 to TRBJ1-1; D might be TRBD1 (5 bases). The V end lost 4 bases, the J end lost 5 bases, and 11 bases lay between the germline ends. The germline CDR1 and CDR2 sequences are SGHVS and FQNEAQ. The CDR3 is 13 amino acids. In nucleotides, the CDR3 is TGTGCCAGCAGCTCCCCCAGGGTTACTGAAGCTTTCTTT. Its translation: CASSSPRVTEAFF.

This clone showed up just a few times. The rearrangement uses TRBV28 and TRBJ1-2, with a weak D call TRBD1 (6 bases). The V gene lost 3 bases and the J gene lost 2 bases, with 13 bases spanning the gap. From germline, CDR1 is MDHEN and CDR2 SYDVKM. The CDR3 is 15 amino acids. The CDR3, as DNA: TGTGCCAGCAGTTTGCTCAGGGGTTGGAACTATGGCTACACCTTC. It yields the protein CASSLLRGWNYGYTF.

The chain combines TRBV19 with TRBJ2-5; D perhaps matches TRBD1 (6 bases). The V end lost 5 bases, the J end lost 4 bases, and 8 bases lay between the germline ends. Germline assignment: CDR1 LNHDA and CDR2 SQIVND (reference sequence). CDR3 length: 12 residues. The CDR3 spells CASSLRGETQYF. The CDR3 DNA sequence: TGTGCCAGTAGTCTCAGGGGAGAGACCCAGTACTTC.

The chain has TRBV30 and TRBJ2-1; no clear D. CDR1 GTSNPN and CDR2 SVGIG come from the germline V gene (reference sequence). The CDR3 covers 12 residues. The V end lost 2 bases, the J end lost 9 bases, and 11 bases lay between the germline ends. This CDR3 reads CAWSTSVSEQFF. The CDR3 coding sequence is TGTGCCTGGAGTACTTCCGTCTCTGAGCAGTTCTTC. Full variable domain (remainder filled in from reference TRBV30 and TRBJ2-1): SQTIHQWPATLVQPVGSPLSLECTVEGTSNPNLYWYRQAAGRGLQLLFYSVGIGQISSEVPQNLSASRPQDRQFILSSKKLLLSDSGFYLCAWSTSVSEQFFGPGTRLTVL.